This T cell receptor beta chain came from a study of T cells after posttransplantation cyclophosphamide. Study outcomes and limitations: Later post-transplant blood repertoires were often dominated by donor CD8+ memory clones. Recipient CMV seropositivity and CMV reactivation strongly tracked TRB clonality. Tissue-infiltrating T cells from skin or gut overlapped little with blood T cells.

With respect to this clone: Its antigen is still unknown.

Repertoires were generated with immunoSEQ multiplex PCR, while TCRdb's copy carries only in-frame clones and drops some. The sample lists some 52,000 clones; more than 70% were seen once. Sequencing used PBMCs. The clonotype was recovered from a man aged 25 to 40 with a blood cancer, CMV-positive, and with a related stem cell donor.

CDR3 amino acids: CASSLKGGQPQHF. Here the CDR3 DNA reads TGTGCCAGCAGCTTAAAGGGCGGGCAGCCCCAGCATTTT. V gene TRBV13 combines with J gene TRBJ1-5; D unresolved. The CDR3 consists of 13 residues. Germline V gene lookup returns CDR1 PRHDT and CDR2 FYEKMQ (reference sequence). V was trimmed by 2 bases and J by 7 bases, leaving 9 bases between them.